This T cell receptor beta chain was recorded in a study of lymphopenia after photon versus proton radiotherapy. The germline V gene encodes CDR1 SGHTA and CDR2 FQGNSA. The V end lost 1 base, the J end lost 2 bases, and 5 bases lay between the germline ends. The CDR3 runs 13 residues. This table comes from immunoSEQ multiplex PCR, and its TCRdb copy is limited to in-frame clones, with some not included. This table has about 14,000 clones, 70% to 85% appearing once. The source of this sequence is a middle-aged man with gastric cancer. The chain employs TRBV7-2 and TRBJ1-2; unclear D gene. The source material was peripheral blood, sampled from a patient treated with photon-based radiotherapy. Written as DNA, the CDR3 is TGTGCCAGCAGCTTAGGAGGGAACTATGGCTACACCTTC. Amino acids: CASSLGGNYGYTF.